This TCR beta chain came from a study of OX40 agonist ivuxolimab in advanced cancers. The CDR3 has 14 amino acids. CDR1 SGHRS and CDR2 YFSETQ come from the germline V gene. The V and J ends lost 1 base and 4 bases respectively, with 6 bases between them. About this clone: Its antigen is currently unknown.

If patients had autoimmune disease history or systemic immunosuppression, they were excluded. Peripheral blood came from all dose cohorts at three timepoints. General observations from the study: Circulating CD4+ and CD8+ T cells showed clonal expansion by week 6 at 0.1 to 3.0 mg/kg.

Assay used: immunoSEQ multiplex PCR; TCRdb lists only in-frame clones, some missing. Here the sample spans about 82,000 clones, 75% to 95% being singletons. The sample in question was CD4+ or CD8+ T cells sorted from blood, obtained in a trial of the OX40 agonist ivuxolimab. This chain connects TRBV5-1 to TRBJ2-6; D call uncertain. This receptor was identified in an adult with an advanced solid tumor such as melanoma, head and neck, liver or kidney cancer. In DNA form, the CDR3 reads TGCGCCAGCAGCTTGAGGTCCGGGGCCAACGTCCTGACTTTC. The encoded protein is CASSLRSGANVLTF.